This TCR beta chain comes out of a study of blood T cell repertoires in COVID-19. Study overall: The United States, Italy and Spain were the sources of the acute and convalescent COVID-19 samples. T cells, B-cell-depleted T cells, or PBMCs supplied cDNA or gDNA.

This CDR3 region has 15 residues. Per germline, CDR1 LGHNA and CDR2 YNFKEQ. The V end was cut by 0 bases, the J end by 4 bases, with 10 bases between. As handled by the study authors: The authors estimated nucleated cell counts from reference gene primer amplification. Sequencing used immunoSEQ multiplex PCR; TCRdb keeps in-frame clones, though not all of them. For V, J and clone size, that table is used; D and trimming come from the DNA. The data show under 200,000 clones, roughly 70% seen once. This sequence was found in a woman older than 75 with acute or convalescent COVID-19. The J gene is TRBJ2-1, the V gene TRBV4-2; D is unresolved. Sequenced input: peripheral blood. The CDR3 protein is CASSQDPVKYNEQFF. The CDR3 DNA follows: TGTGCCAGCAGCCAAGACCCCGTAAAATACAATGAGCAGTTCTTC.